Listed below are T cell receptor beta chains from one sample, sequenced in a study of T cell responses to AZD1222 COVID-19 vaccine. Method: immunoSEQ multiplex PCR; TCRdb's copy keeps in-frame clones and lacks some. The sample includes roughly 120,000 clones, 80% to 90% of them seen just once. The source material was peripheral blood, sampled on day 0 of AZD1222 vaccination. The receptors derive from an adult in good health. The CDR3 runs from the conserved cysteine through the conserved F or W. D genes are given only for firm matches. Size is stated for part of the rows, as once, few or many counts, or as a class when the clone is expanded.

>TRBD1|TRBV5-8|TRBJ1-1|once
CASSSRQGLMNTEAFF
TGTGCCAGCAGCTCCCGACAGGGCCTCATGAACACTGAAGCTTTCTTT
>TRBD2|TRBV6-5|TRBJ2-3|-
CASSGGDHTDTQYF
TGTGCCAGCAGCGGGGGGGATCACACAGATACGCAGTATTTT
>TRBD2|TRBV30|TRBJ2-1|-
CAWRLAGGIDEQFF
TGTGCCTGGAGACTAGCGGGGGGGATCGATGAGCAGTTCTTC
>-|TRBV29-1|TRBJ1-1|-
CSVEGKTNTEAFF
TGCAGCGTTGAGGGCAAAACGAACACTGAAGCTTTCTTT
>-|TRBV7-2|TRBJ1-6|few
CASSSRGRGDNSPLHF
TGTGCCAGCAGCTCCCGAGGGCGGGGAGATAATTCACCCCTCCACTTT
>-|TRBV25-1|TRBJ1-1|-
CASSKRGMNTEAFF
TGTGCCAGCTCAAAGCGGGGCATGAACACTGAAGCTTTCTTT
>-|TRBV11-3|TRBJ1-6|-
CASSRSGQGNSPLHF
-
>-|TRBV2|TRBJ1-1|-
CASSVVTVNTEAFF
TGTGCCAGCAGTGTGGTGACAGTGAACACTGAAGCTTTCTTT
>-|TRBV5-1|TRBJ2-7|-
CASSLEAYMGEQYF
TGCGCCAGCAGCTTGGAGGCATATATGGGGGAGCAGTACTTC
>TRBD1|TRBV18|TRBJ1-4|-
CASSPRTGREKLFF
TGTGCCAGCTCACCAAGGACAGGGCGGGAAAAACTGTTTTTT
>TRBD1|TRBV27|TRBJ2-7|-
CASSLSTGIYEQYF
TGTGCCAGCAGTTTATCGACAGGGATCTACGAGCAGTACTTC
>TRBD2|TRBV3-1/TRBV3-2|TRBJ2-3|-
CASSRGRLAGITDTQYF
TGTGCCAGCAGCCGAGGCCGACTAGCGGGGATCACAGATACGCAGTATTTT
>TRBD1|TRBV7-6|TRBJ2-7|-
CASSLHPGQGAYEQYF
TGTGCCAGCAGCCTACACCCGGGACAGGGGGCCTACGAGCAGTACTTC
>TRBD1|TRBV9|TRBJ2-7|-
CASSRNSGGYEQYF
TGTGCCAGCAGTCGAAACTCAGGGGGCTACGAGCAGTACTTC
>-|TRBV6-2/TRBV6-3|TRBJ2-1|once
CASSYPTASVRQFF
TGTGCCAGCAGTTACCCCACGGCTAGCGTTAGGCAGTTCTTC
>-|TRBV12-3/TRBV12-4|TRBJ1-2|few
CASTLPGAYGYTF
TGTGCCAGCACTCTACCCGGGGCCTATGGCTACACCTTC
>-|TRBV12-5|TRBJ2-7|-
CASGLQGPEQYF
TGTGCTAGTGGCTTACAGGGTCCCGAGCAGTACTTC
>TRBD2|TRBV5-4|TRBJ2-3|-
CASSLRTSGGGTDTQYF
TGTGCCAGCAGCTTGCGGACTAGCGGGGGGGGCACAGATACGCAGTATTTT
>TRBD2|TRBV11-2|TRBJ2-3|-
CASSLRTEGSGSTDTQYF
TGTGCCAGCAGCTTGAGGACGGAGGGTAGCGGGAGCACAGATACGCAGTATTTT
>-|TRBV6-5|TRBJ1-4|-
CASSYSRATNEKLFF
TGTGCCAGCAGCTACTCAAGAGCAACTAATGAAAAACTGTTTTTT
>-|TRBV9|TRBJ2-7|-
CASSEMGYKGNEQYF
TGTGCCAGCAGCGAGATGGGGTATAAGGGGAACGAGCAGTACTTC
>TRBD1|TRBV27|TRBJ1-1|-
CASRLSRDRVTEAFF
TGTGCCAGCAGACTTTCCCGGGACAGGGTTACTGAAGCTTTCTTT
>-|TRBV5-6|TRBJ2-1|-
CASSSSRSSYNEQFF
TGTGCCAGCAGCTCCTCTCGAAGCTCCTACAATGAGCAGTTCTTC
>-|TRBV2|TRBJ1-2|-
CASSQTRRGYTF
TGTGCCAGCAGTCAAACACGAAGAGGCTACACCTTC
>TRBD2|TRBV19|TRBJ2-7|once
CASSSSGGYEQYF
TGTGCCAGTAGTAGTAGCGGGGGATACGAGCAGTACTTC
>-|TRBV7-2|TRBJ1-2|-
CASSWAKAGYTF
TGTGCCAGCAGCTGGGCAAAGGCTGGCTACACCTTC
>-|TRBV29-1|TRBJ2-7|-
CSVTRGIEYEQYF
TGCAGCGTTACTAGGGGTATAGAATACGAGCAGTACTTC
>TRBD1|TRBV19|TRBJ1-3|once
CASSIRTGGTGNTIYF
TGTGCCAGTAGTATCCGGACAGGGGGCACTGGAAACACCATATATTTT
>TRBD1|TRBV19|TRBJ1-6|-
CASSGTGGASPLHF
TGTGCCAGTAGTGGAACAGGGGGCGCTTCACCCCTCCACTTT
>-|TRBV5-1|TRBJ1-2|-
CASSLGSGTINYGYTF
TGCGCCAGCAGCTTGGGGTCGGGGACTATCAACTATGGCTACACCTTC
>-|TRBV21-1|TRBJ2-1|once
CASNGQVALTENNEQFF
TGTGCCAGCAACGGACAGGTCGCACTAACCGAAAACAATGAGCAGTTCTTC
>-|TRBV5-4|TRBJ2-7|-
CASSWATDGAYEQYF
TGTGCCAGCAGCTGGGCAACGGACGGAGCCTACGAGCAGTACTTC
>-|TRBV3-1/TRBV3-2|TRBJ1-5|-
CASSSGQRLMAQHF
TGTGCCAGCAGCAGCGGACAGCGGTTAATGGCCCAGCATTTT
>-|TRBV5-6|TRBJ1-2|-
CASSFGPAFTF
TGTGCCAGCAGCTTCGGACCGGCTTTCACCTTC
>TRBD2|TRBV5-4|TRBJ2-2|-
CASSLDAGVNTGELFF
TGTGCCAGCAGCTTGGATGCGGGGGTGAACACCGGGGAGCTGTTTTTT
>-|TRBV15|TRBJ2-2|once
CATSRDLTGELFF
TGTGCCACCAGCAGAGATCTCACCGGGGAGCTGTTTTTT
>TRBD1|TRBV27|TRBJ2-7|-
CASSPPVGTGYHEQYF
TGTGCCAGCAGTCCCCCCGTGGGGACAGGGTACCACGAGCAGTACTTC
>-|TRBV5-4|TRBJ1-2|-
CASSLYGGIANYGYTF
TGTGCCAGCAGCTTGTATGGTGGCATCGCTAACTATGGCTACACCTTC
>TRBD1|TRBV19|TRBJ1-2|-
CASSLDRTYGYTF
TGTGCCAGTAGCCTGGACAGGACCTATGGCTACACCTTC
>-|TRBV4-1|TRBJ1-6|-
CASSPVGRDSPLHF
TGCGCCAGCAGCCCCGTGGGCAGAGATTCACCCCTCCACTTT
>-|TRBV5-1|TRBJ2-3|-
CASSWGRGGGTDTQYF
TGCGCCAGCAGCTGGGGCAGGGGCGGGGGCACAGATACGCAGTATTTT
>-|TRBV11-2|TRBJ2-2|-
CASSLVGGQSTGELFF
TGTGCCAGCAGCTTAGTCGGGGGGCAGAGCACCGGGGAGCTGTTTTTT
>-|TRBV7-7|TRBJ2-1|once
CASSFGGEASYNEQFF
TGTGCCAGCAGCTTTGGGGGAGAGGCCTCCTACAATGAGCAGTTCTTC
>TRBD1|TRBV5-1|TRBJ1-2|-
CASRRGGEDYGYTF
TGCGCCAGCAGGAGAGGGGGCGAAGACTATGGCTACACCTTC
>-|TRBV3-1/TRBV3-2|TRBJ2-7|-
CASSPLGYEQYF
TGTGCCAGCAGCCCCCTAGGCTACGAGCAGTACTTC
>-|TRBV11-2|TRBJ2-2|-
CASSLNRNTGELFF
TGTGCCAGCAGCTTAAATCGGAATACCGGGGAGCTGTTTTTT
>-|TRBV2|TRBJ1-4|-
CASSSGTGEKLFF
TGTGCCAGCAGTTCGGGCACGGGCGAAAAACTGTTTTTT
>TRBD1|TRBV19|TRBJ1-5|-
CASSLGQGPYSNQPQHF
TGTGCCAGTAGTCTTGGACAGGGACCTTATAGCAATCAGCCCCAGCATTTT